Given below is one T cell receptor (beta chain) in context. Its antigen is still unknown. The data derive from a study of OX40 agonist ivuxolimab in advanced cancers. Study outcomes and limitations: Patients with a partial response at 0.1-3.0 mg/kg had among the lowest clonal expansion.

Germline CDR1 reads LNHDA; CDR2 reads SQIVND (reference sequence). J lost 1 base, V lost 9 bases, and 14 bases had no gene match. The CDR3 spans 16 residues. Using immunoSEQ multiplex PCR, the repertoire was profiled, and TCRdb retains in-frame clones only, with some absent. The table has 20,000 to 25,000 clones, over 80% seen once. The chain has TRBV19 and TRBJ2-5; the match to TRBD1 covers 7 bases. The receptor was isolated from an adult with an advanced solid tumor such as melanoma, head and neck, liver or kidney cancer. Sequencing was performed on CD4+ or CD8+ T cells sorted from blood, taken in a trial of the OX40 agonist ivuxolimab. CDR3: CASSYITGALQETQYF. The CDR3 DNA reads TGTGCCAGCAGTTATATTACAGGGGCCCTCCAAGAGACCCAGTACTTC.